This TCR beta chain was profiled in a study of T cell changes during pregnancy in multiple sclerosis. Repertoires were generated with immunoSEQ multiplex PCR, while TCRdb's copy carries only in-frame clones and drops some. Among roughly 60,000 clones listed, 80% to 95% were seen once. Trimming took off 3 bases at V and 7 bases at J, with 9 bases between the two ends. Looked up from germline, CDR1 is LNHDA and CDR2 is SQIVND (reference sequence). The CDR3 spans 13 residues. The receptor comes from a female donor with multiple sclerosis, enrolled in a pregnancy study. The material sequenced was peripheral blood, taken in the second trimester of pregnancy. This chain joins TRBV19 and TRBJ2-2, with D hard to call. The CDR3 DNA reads TGTGCCAGTAGTATTCTAAGCCACGGGGAGCTGTTTTTT. Translated, it gives CASSILSHGELFF.